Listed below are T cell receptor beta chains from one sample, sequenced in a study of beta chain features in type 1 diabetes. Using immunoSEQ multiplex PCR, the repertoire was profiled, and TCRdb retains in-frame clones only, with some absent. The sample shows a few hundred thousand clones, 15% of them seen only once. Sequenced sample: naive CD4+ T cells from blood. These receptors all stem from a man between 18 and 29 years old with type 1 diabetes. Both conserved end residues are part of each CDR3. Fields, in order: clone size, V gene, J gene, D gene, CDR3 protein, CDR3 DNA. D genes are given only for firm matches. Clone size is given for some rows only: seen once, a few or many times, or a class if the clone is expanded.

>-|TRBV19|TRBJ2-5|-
CASSRQRTGQETQYF
TGTGCCAGTAGTCGTCAAAGGACTGGACAAGAGACCCAGTACTTC
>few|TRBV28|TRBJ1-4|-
CASSTQGEKLFF
TGTGCCAGCAGTACCCAGGGTGAAAAACTGTTTTTT
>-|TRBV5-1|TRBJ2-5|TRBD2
CASSQWGGETQYF
TGCGCCAGCAGCCAGTGGGGGGGTGAGACCCAGTACTTC
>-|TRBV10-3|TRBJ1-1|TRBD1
CAIRGQGFGEAFF
TGTGCCATCAGGGGACAGGGGTTTGGTGAAGCTTTCTTT
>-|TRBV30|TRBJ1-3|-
CAWSVGVLRSYF
TGTGCCTGGAGTGTGGGCGTCCTCAGGTCTTATTTT
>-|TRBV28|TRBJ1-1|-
CASSLQGAEAFF
TGTGCCAGCAGTTTACAGGGCGCTGAAGCTTTCTTT
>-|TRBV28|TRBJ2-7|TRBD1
CASISAGTGIYEQYF
TGTGCCAGCATCTCCGCCGGGACAGGAATCTACGAGCAGTACTTC
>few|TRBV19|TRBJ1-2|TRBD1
CASRMGQLYGYTF
TGTGCCAGTAGGATGGGACAGCTATATGGCTACACCTTC
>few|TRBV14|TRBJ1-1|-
CASSQVSDRRNTEAFF
TGTGCCAGCAGCCAAGTCAGTGACAGACGGAACACTGAAGCTTTCTTT
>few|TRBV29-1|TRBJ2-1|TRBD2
CSVPSSLAGYNEQFF
TGCAGCGTGCCATCTTCTCTAGCGGGATACAATGAGCAGTTCTTC
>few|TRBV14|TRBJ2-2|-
CASSQASPGELFF
TGTGCCAGCAGCCAAGCCTCCCCCGGGGAGCTGTTTTTT
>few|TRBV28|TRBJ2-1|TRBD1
CASSFSRGPYNEQFF
TGTGCCAGCAGTTTTTCCAGGGGGCCCTACAATGAGCAGTTCTTC
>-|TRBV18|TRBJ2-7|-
CASSPGLTTTYEQYF
TGTGCCAGCTCACCGGGACTCACAACCACCTACGAGCAGTACTTC
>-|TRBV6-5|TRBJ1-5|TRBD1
CASGRDRGLNQPQHF
TGTGCCAGCGGACGGGACAGGGGGTTGAATCAGCCCCAGCATTTT
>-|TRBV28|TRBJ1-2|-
CASNPGNGYTF
TGTGCCAGCAACCCGGGGAATGGCTACACCTTC
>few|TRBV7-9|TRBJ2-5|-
CASSLRQAQETQYF
TGTGCCAGCAGCTTAAGACAGGCCCAAGAGACCCAGTACTTC
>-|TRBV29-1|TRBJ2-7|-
CSVLSGPSSYEQYF
TGCAGCGTCCTGAGCGGGCCTAGCTCCTACGAGCAGTACTTC
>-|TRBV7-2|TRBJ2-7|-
CASSLDNPSYEQYF
TGTGCCAGCAGCTTAGACAACCCCTCCTACGAGCAGTACTTC
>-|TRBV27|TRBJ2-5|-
CASSFAQGETQYF
TGTGCCAGCAGTTTTGCCCAGGGGGAGACCCAGTACTTC
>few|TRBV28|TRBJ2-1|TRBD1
CASSLLKDRGWNEQFF
TGTGCCAGCAGTTTACTTAAGGACAGGGGGTGGAATGAGCAGTTCTTC
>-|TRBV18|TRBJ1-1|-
CASSHSEGTGFF
TGTGCCAGCTCACATTCGGAAGGAACGGGTTTCTTT
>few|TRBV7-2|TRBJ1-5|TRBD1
CASSRGLLNQPQHF
TGTGCCAGCAGCAGGGGGCTTCTCAATCAGCCCCAGCATTTT
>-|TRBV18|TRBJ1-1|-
CASSPPGRDWSTEAFF
TGTGCCAGCTCACCACCGGGCCGGGATTGGAGCACTGAAGCTTTCTTT
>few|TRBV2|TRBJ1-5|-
CASSEGTRNQPQHF
TGTGCCAGCAGTGAAGGGACAAGGAATCAGCCCCAGCATTTT
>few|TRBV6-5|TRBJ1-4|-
CASSYSLRHEKLFF
TGTGCCAGCAGTTACTCTTTGAGGCATGAAAAACTGTTTTTT
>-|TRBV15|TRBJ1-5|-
CATSRERQGGGQPQHF
TGTGCCACCAGCAGAGAGCGTCAGGGAGGAGGTCAGCCCCAGCATTTT
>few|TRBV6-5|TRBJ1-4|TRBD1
CASCRTGANEKLFF
TGTGCCAGCTGCCGGACAGGGGCTAATGAAAAACTGTTTTTT
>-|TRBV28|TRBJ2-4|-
CASSFGTAAFQYF
TGTGCCAGCAGTTTTGGCACCGCGGCTTTTCAGTACTTC
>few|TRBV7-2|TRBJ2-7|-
CASSLGYSSYEQYF
TGTGCCAGCAGCTTAGGTTACTCCTCCTACGAGCAGTACTTC
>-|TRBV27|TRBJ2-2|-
CASSFDWRANTGELFF
TGTGCCAGCAGTTTCGACTGGCGGGCGAACACCGGGGAGCTGTTTTTT
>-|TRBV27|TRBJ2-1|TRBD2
CASNERLAGADEQFF
TGTGCCAGCAACGAAAGACTAGCGGGGGCGGATGAGCAGTTCTTC
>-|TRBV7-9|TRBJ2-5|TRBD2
CASSLVGRGETQYF
TGTGCCAGCAGCTTAGTTGGGAGGGGAGAAACCCAGTACTTC
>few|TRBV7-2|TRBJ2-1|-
CASSFAAQIYNEQFF
TGTGCCAGCAGCTTCGCGGCGCAGATTTACAATGAGCAGTTCTTC
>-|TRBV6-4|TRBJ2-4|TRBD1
CAIRDSKNIQYF
TGTGCCATACGGGACAGCAAAAACATTCAGTACTTC
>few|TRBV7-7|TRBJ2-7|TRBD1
CASSFKIPGQGYPDEQYF
TGTGCCAGCAGCTTCAAAATACCGGGACAGGGCTACCCCGACGAGCAGTACTTC
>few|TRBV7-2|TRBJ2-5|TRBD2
CASSPGTSGQETQYF
TGTGCCAGCAGCCCCGGGACTAGCGGCCAAGAGACCCAGTACTTC
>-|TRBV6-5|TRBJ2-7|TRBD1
CASTRPGTGDYEQYF
TGTGCCAGCACTCGACCAGGGACAGGGGACTACGAGCAGTACTTC
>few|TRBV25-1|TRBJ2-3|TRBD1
CASSLGQGTDTQYF
TGTGCCAGCAGTCTTGGACAGGGCACAGATACGCAGTATTTT